Listed below are T cell receptor beta chains from one sample, sequenced in a study of blood T cells in healthy people across ages. TCRdb analysed the 5' RACE reads with MiXCR anew, one entry per CDR3 protein. Among a few hundred thousand distinct CDR3 sequences, 27% were seen once, and the ten largest hold approximately 3.6%. These same data were also listed under a study on T cells of mothers and their children.

What was sequenced was blood. The source is a boy between 2 and 15 years old in good health. Each CDR3 is given with its conserved first and last residue. The D gene is left open where the match is weak. Clone size appears in some rows only: once, few, many, or a class for an expanded clone.

v_call,clone_size,d_call,j_call,cdr3_nt,cdr3_aa
TRBV6-6,-,-,TRBJ1-4,TGTGCCAGCAGTTACCCCCCTACGGCTAATGAAAAACTGTTTTTT,CASSYPPTANEKLFF
TRBV20-1,-,TRBD2,TRBJ2-3,TGCAGTGCTCCTCCAAGCGGGAGGGCCGCAGATACGCAGTATTTT,CSAPPSGRAADTQYF
TRBV2,few,-,TRBJ1-2,TGTGCCAGCAGTGAAGAGGCGTATGGCTACACCTTC,CASSEEAYGYTF
TRBV4-3,-,-,TRBJ2-3,TGCGCCAGCAGCCAAGACGGGACAGATACGCAGTATTTT,CASSQDGTDTQYF
TRBV12-5,-,-,TRBJ1-2,TGTGCTAGTGGTTTGGACGGGGTTCTCTATGGCTACACCTTC,CASGLDGVLYGYTF
TRBV21-1,-,-,TRBJ1-2,TGTGCCAGCAGCACCTCTCCGGACGGTTCCTATGGCTACACCTTC,CASSTSPDGSYGYTF
TRBV6-1,few,-,TRBJ1-2,TGTGCCAGCAGTGAAGGTCCAGGACGGAACTATGGCTACACCTTC,CASSEGPGRNYGYTF
TRBV20-1,-,-,TRBJ2-7,TGCAGTGCTAGTACCCACGGGACCTACGAGCAGTACTTC,CSASTHGTYEQYF
TRBV3-1,-,TRBD1,TRBJ1-1,TGTGCCAGCAGCCGGACAGGGGGTAACTCTGAAGCTTTCTTT,CASSRTGGNSEAFF
TRBV5-1,many,-,TRBJ2-5,TGTGCCAGCAGTCGGGAAGAGACCCAGTACTTC,CASSREETQYF
TRBV25-1,-,TRBD1,TRBJ2-5,TGTGCCAGCAGTGACCCTCAAACGGGACAGGGTTACCAAGAGACCCAGTACTTC,CASSDPQTGQGYQETQYF
TRBV5-1,-,TRBD1,TRBJ2-6,TGCGCCAGCAGCTTGAGCCGGGACAGGGCCGCCCTTCGCTCTGGGGCCAACGTCCTGACTTTC,CASSLSRDRAALRSGANVLTF
TRBV3-1,-,-,TRBJ2-5,TGTGCCAGCAGCCAAGGAGGACGGGTGGGTGAGACCCAGTACTTC,CASSQGGRVGETQYF
TRBV3-1,-,-,TRBJ2-7,TGTGCCAGCAGCCAAAAAATCTCCGAAACCTACGAGCAGTACTTC,CASSQKISETYEQYF
TRBV2,-,-,TRBJ1-2,TGTGCCAGCAGTGGGGGAAGGGGGAGGCTGCTCAGCTATGGCTACACCTTC,CASSGGRGRLLSYGYTF
TRBV29-1,-,TRBD2,TRBJ2-1,TGCAGCGTGCCCCCTAGCGGGAGGGGACCTGAGCAGTTCTTC,CSVPPSGRGPEQFF
TRBV15,many,TRBD1,TRBJ2-5,TGTGCCACCAGCAGAGATGGGGGACAGGGGGAGACCCAGTACTTC,CATSRDGGQGETQYF
TRBV3-1,few,TRBD1,TRBJ2-5,TGTGCCAGCAGCCAAGAGGGACAGACGCTGGAGGAGACCCAGTACTTC,CASSQEGQTLEETQYF
TRBV20-1,-,-,TRBJ2-6,TGCAGTGCTAGAGACCGGGAACGAGAGACTTTC,CSARDRERETF
TRBV5-1,-,-,TRBJ2-2,TGCGCCAGCAGCATCGACCCGGGAGCCGGGGAGCTGTTTTTT,CASSIDPGAGELFF
TRBV20-1,-,TRBD2,TRBJ2-5,TGCAGTGCCGGGGTAGCGGGAGGTGGCCAAGAGACCCAGTACTTC,CSAGVAGGGQETQYF
TRBV2,-,-,TRBJ2-3,TGTGCCAGCAGGGTTTCAGAAGGGACAGATACGCAGTATTTT,CASRVSEGTDTQYF
TRBV10-3,few,TRBD2,TRBJ2-7,TGTGCCATCGCCGGGACTAGCGGTTACGAGCAGTACTTC,CAIAGTSGYEQYF
TRBV10-3,once,-,TRBJ2-7,TGTGCCATCAGTGAGAATGCAGGGGGACTGTACTTC,CAISENAGGLYF
TRBV14,few,-,TRBJ2-1,TGTGCCAGCAGCCAAGATTCTACGGCCTGGCAGGCGACATACAATGAGCAGTTCTTC,CASSQDSTAWQATYNEQFF
TRBV7-9,-,TRBD1,TRBJ2-1,TGTGCCAGCAGCTACGGGGACAGCGGCTACAATGAGCAGTTCTTC,CASSYGDSGYNEQFF
TRBV29-1,few,-,TRBJ2-5,TGCAGCGTTTTCAGGGATCGGGAGACCCAGTACTTC,CSVFRDRETQYF
TRBV5-1,few,TRBD1,TRBJ2-5,TGCGCCAGCAGCCCGACAGGGGGCCGCCAAGAGACCCAGTACTTC,CASSPTGGRQETQYF
TRBV12-3/TRBV12-4,-,TRBD2,TRBJ2-1,TGTGCCAGCAGTTACTCCGGCATGACTAGCGTCTGTGGGCAGTTCTTC,CASSYSGMTSVCGQFF
TRBV9,-,TRBD2,TRBJ2-2,TGTGCCAGCAGCGCCACTGCTCGGACTAGCGGAAGGGGCGGGGAGCTGTTTTTT,CASSATARTSGRGGELFF
TRBV2,few,-,TRBJ1-4,TGTGCCAGCAGATCTGAGGGGTTGACTAATGAAAAACTGTTTTTT,CASRSEGLTNEKLFF
TRBV2,-,-,TRBJ1-1,TGTGCCAGCAGGCAGGAGATGAACACTGAAGCTTTCTTT,CASRQEMNTEAFF
TRBV20-1,-,-,TRBJ2-3,TGCAGTGCTAGTCGGGGACCGCTCTCCACCAGCACAGATACGCAGTATTTT,CSASRGPLSTSTDTQYF
TRBV11-2,-,-,TRBJ2-4,TGTGCCAGCAGCCGCAGGGTGGCCAAAAACATTCAGTACTTC,CASSRRVAKNIQYF
TRBV9,few,TRBD2,TRBJ2-1,TGTGCCAGCAGCGTAGATCAAGCGGGAAACTCCTACAATGAGCAGTTCTTC,CASSVDQAGNSYNEQFF
TRBV10-2,once,TRBD1,TRBJ2-5,TGCGCCAGGGCCGCCGGGACAGGTCTTGAGCAGTACTTC,CARAAGTGLEQYF
TRBV5-4,few,-,TRBJ2-3,TGTGCCAGCAGCTTGGTCTCTAGTGGATCAGGGGCCGATACGCAGTATTTT,CASSLVSSGSGADTQYF
TRBV7-6,-,TRBD1,TRBJ1-4,TGTGCCAGCAGCCCCGGACAGGGATCGAGAGAAAAACTGTTTTTT,CASSPGQGSREKLFF
TRBV12-3/TRBV12-4,few,-,TRBJ1-1,TGTGCCAGCAGCTCTTGGGGGGTAACTGAAGCTTTCTTT,CASSSWGVTEAFF
TRBV7-2,-,TRBD2,TRBJ2-5,TGTGCCAGCAGCTTACGAGGGAGGGCATGGGAGACCCAGTACTTC,CASSLRGRAWETQYF
TRBV5-1,few,-,TRBJ2-5,TGCGCCAGCAGCCCTGACAGCTTAAGGACGGAGACCCAGTACTTC,CASSPDSLRTETQYF
TRBV7-2,-,TRBD2,TRBJ2-4,TGTGCCAGCAGCCCCCTAGCGGGAGGCCCGGATATAGACATTCAGTACTTC,CASSPLAGGPDIDIQYF
TRBV6-2/TRBV6-3,once,TRBD1,TRBJ2-1,TGTGCCAGCAGTTCCCCCGGGACAGGGGGCACTGGGCAGTTCTTC,CASSSPGTGGTGQFF
TRBV20-1,few,-,TRBJ2-3,TGCAGTGCTCATGATCAGAGCACAGATACGCAGTATTTT,CSAHDQSTDTQYF
TRBV12-3/TRBV12-4,few,TRBD1,TRBJ2-6,TGTGCCAGCAGTTTACGGGACCGGGACAGGTTTAGTGTGGCCAACGTCCTGACTTTC,CASSLRDRDRFSVANVLTF
TRBV27,-,TRBD1,TRBJ2-1,TGTGCCAGCAGTTCATCGACAGGGGCCGGTGAGCAGTTCTTC,CASSSSTGAGEQFF
TRBV29-1,few,TRBD2,TRBJ2-3,TGCAGCGTACTTGCTAGCGGGAGGGCCGGAGGCACAGATACGCAGTATTTT,CSVLASGRAGGTDTQYF
TRBV7-2,few,-,TRBJ2-7,TGTGCCAGCAGCTCGCAGACTGGGGCCTACGAGCAGTACTTC,CASSSQTGAYEQYF